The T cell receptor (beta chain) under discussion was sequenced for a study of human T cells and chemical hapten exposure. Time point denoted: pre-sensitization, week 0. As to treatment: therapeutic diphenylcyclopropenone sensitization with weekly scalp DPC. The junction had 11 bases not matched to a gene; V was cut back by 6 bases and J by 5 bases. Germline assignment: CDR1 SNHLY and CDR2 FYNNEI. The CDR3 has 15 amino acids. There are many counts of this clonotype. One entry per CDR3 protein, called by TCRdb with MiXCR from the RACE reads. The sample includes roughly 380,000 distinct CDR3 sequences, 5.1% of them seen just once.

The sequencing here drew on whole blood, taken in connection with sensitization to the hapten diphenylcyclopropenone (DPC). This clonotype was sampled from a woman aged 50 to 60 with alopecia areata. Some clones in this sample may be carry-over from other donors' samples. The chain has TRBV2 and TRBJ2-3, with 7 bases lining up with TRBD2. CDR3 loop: CASSDLTSVGDTQYF. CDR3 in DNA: TGTGCCAGCAGCGACCTCACTAGCGTTGGAGATACGCAGTATTTT.